The 9 T cell receptor beta chains presented below share a single source sample, sequenced in a study of blood T cell repertoires in COVID-19. Libraries were prepared by immunoSEQ multiplex PCR; TCRdb keeps only in-frame clonotypes and omits some of them. The table shows about 69,000 clones, with approximately 79% occurring only once. Input material: peripheral blood. Source of these receptors: a human donor in a cohort sampled during active COVID-19.

The rearrangement joins TRBV5-8 to TRBJ2-7; D possibly corresponds to TRBD2 (6 bases). This CDR3 is built from 14 residues. CDR1 and CDR2 (germline): SGHTS, YDEGEE. Deletions cut 0 bases from V and 6 bases from J, with 13 bases between. CDR3 residues: CASSLGGVQREQYF. DNA of the CDR3: TGTGCCAGCAGCTTGGGGGGGGTGCAACGCGAGCAGTACTTC. The full variable domain, rest sourced from reference TRBV5-8 and TRBJ2-7, is EAGVTQSPTHLIKTRGQQATLRCSPISGHTSVYWYQQALGLGLQFLLWYDEGEERNRGNFPPRFSGRQFPNYSSELNVNALELEDSALYLCASSLGGVQREQYFGPGTRLTVT.

This chain uses TRBV30 with TRBJ2-6; TRBD2 matches 10 bases. Germline V gene lookup returns CDR1 GTSNPN and CDR2 SVGIG (reference sequence). The V segment lost 1 base and the J segment 0 bases; nucleotides outside the gene matches: 6. The CDR3 is 18 amino acids. DNA for the CDR3: TGTGCCTGGAGTGGGAATAGCGGGGGGAGCTCTGGGGCCAACGTCCTGACTTTC. The encoded protein is CAWSGNSGGSSGANVLTF.

In nucleotides, the CDR3 is TGTGCCAGCAGCCATAGCGGGGGGTCTCAAGAGACCCAGTACTTC. This sequence encodes CASSHSGGSQETQYF. The chain uses TRBV5-6 and TRBJ2-5, with TRBD2 matching over 10 bases. The CDR3 is 15 amino acids. The germline gives CDR1 SGHDT, CDR2 YYEEEE. Germline trimming cut 4 bases from V and 2 bases from J; bases unmatched to any gene: 5.

This clone was detected a few times. The V call is TRBV6-5, the J call TRBJ2-7; 11 bases line up with TRBD2. This CDR3 spans 15 amino acids. The ends lost 5 bases at V and 1 base at J; junction bases unmatched: 4. CDR1 is MNHEY, CDR2 SVGAGI, per germline. CDR3 loop: CASSPASGGSYEQYF. Here the CDR3 DNA reads TGTGCCAGCAGTCCCGCTAGCGGGGGGTCCTACGAGCAGTACTTC.

The chain links TRBV28 to TRBJ1-5; no clear D gene. The V end lost 9 bases, the J end lost 4 bases, and 10 bases lay between the germline ends. The germline gives CDR1 MDHEN, CDR2 SYDVKM. The CDR3 length is 12 residues. CDR3 loop: CASLSGNQPQHF. The CDR3 DNA follows: TGTGCCAGTCTGTCGGGGAATCAGCCCCAGCATTTT.

The DNA of the CDR3 is TGTGCCACCACCAATGGGGAGGGCAACACTGAAGCTTTCTTT. As protein: CATTNGEGNTEAFF. The chain combines TRBV10-3 with TRBJ1-1; unclear D gene. The CDR3 has 14 residues. V lost 10 bases and J lost 2, with 17 bases in between. Germline CDR1 and CDR2: ENHRY and SYGVKD.

This rearrangement joins TRBV19 to TRBJ1-4; maybe TRBD1 (5 bases). V was trimmed by 7 bases and J by 3 bases, leaving 15 bases between them. Germline values: CDR1 LNHDA, CDR2 SQIVND (reference sequence). The CDR3 consists of 15 residues. The CDR3 here is CASNSGGFANEKLFF. Here the CDR3 DNA reads TGTGCCAGTAATTCCGGGGGGTTTGCTAATGAAAAACTGTTTTTT.

The V and J genes are TRBV19 and TRBJ2-1, with 10 bases identical to TRBD1. Germline-derived CDR1 and CDR2 are LNHDA and SQIVND (reference sequence). Germline trimming cut 1 base from V and 5 bases from J; bases unmatched to any gene: 5. CDR3 length: 16 amino acids. The CDR3 DNA is TGTGCCAGTAGTATAGCCGGTGGGACAGGGGACAATGAGCAGTTCTTC. It translates to CASSIAGGTGDNEQFF.

This clone was found a few times. The chain employs TRBV29-1 and TRBJ2-2, with TRBD1 identical over 8 bases. The length of the CDR3 is 14 residues. CDR1 is SQVTM and CDR2 is ANQGSEA in the germline V gene. Unmatched junction bases numbered 8, after V lost 6 bases and J lost 5 bases. In DNA, the CDR3 is TGCAGCGTGATAGGACAGGGAACGACCGGGGAGCTGTTTTTT. It translates to CSVIGQGTTGELFF.